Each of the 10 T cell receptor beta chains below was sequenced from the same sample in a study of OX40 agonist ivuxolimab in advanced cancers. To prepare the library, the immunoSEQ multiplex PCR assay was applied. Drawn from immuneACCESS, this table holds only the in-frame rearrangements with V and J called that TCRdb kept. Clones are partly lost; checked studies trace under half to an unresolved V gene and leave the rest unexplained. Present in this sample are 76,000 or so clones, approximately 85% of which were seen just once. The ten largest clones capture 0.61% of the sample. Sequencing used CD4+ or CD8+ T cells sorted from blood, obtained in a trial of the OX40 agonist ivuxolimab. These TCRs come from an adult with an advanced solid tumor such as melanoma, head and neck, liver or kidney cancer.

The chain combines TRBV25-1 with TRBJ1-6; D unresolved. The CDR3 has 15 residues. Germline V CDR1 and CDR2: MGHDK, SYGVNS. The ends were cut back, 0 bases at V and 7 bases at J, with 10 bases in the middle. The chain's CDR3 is CASSEYSPANSPLHF. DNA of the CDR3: TGTGCCAGCAGTGAATATTCCCCAGCCAATTCACCCCTCCACTTT. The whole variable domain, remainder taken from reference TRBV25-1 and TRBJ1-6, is EADIYQTPRYLVIGTGKKITLECSQTMGHDKMYWYQQDPGMELHLIHYSYGVNSTEKGDLSSESTVSRIRTEHFPLTLESARPSHTSQYLCASSEYSPANSPLHFGNGTRLTVT.

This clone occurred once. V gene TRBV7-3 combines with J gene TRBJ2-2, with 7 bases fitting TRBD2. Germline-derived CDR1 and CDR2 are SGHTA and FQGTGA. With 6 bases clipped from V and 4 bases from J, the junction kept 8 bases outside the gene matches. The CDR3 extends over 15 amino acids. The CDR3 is CASRDRPGGTGELFF. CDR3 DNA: TGTGCCAGCAGGGACCGACCGGGGGGCACCGGGGAGCTGTTTTTT.

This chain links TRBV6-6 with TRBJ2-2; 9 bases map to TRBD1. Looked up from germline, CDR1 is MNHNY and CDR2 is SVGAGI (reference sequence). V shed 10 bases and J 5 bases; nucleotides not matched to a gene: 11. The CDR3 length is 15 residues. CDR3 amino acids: CAINTGTGNTGELFF. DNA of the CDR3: TGTGCCATCAATACCGGGACAGGGAATACCGGGGAGCTGTTTTTT.

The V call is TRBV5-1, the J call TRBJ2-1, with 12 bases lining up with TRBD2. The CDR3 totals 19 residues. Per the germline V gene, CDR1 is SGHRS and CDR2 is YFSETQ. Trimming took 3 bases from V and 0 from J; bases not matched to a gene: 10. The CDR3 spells CASSSGTSGYTSSYNEQFF. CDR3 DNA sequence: TGCGCCAGCAGCTCTGGGACTAGCGGGTACACGAGCTCCTACAATGAGCAGTTCTTC. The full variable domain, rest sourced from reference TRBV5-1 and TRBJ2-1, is KAGVTQTPRYLIKTRGQQVTLSCSPISGHRSVSWYQQTPGQGLQFLFEYFSETQRNKGNFPGRFSGRQFSNSRSEMNVSTLELGDSALYLCASSSGTSGYTSSYNEQFFGPGTRLTVL.

CDR3: CATQNLGEQYF. CDR3 coding DNA: TGTGCCACTCAAAACCTAGGTGAGCAGTACTTC. V usage is TRBV7-9 and J usage is TRBJ2-7; D gene unclear. Germline lookup yields CDR1 SEHNR and CDR2 FQNEAQ (reference sequence). This CDR3 contains 11 residues. V lost 10 bases and J 7 bases, leaving 14 bases between the germline ends.

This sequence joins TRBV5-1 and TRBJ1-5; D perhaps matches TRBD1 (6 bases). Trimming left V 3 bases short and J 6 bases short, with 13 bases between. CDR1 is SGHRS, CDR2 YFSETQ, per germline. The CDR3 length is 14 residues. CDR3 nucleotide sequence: TGCGCCAGCAGCTGGGAACAGGGCTCTCAGCCCCAGCATTTT. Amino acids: CASSWEQGSQPQHF.

CDR3 in amino acids: CASSLEGRGLTGELFF. The CDR3 coding sequence is TGTGCCAGCAGCTTAGAAGGCAGGGGGCTGACCGGGGAGCTGTTTTTT. J is TRBJ2-2 and V is TRBV7-6, with 8 bases lining up with TRBD1. This CDR3 is 16 amino acids long. The germline V gene has CDR1 SGHVS and CDR2 FNYEAQ. The junction had 6 bases not matched to a gene; V was cut back by 1 base and J by 5 bases.

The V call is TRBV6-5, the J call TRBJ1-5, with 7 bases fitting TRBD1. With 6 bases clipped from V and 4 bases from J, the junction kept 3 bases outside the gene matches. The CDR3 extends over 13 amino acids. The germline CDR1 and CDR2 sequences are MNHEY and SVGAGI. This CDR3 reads CASRQGTNQPQHF. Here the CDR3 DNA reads TGTGCCAGCAGACAGGGGACTAATCAGCCCCAGCATTTT.

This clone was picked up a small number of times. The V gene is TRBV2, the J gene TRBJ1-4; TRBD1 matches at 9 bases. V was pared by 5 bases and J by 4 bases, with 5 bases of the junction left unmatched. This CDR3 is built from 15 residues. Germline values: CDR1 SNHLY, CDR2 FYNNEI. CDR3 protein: CASSRWGQGNEKLFF. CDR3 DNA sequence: TGTGCCAGCAGTAGATGGGGACAGGGTAATGAAAAACTGTTTTTT. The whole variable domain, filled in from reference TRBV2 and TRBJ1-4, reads EPEVTQTPSHQVTQMGQEVILRCVPISNHLYFYWYRQILGQKVEFLVSFYNNEISEKSEIFDDQFSVERPDGSNFTLKIRSTKLEDSAMYFCASSRWGQGNEKLFFGSGTQLSVL.

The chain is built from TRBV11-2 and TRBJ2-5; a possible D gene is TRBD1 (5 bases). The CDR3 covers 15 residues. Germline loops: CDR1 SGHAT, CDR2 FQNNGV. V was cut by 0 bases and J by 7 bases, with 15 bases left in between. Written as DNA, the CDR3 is TGTGCCAGCAGCTTAGATACGACAGTCGGGCGGACCCAGTACTTC. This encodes CASSLDTTVGRTQYF.